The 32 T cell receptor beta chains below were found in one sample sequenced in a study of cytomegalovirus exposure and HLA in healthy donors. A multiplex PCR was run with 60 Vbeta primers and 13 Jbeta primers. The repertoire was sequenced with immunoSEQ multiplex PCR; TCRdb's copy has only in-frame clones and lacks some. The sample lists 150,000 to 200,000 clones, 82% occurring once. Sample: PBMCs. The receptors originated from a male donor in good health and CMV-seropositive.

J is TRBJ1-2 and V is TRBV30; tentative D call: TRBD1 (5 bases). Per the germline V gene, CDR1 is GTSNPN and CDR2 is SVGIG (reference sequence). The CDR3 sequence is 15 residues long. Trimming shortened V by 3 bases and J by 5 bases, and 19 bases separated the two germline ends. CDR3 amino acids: CAWRARWGGGYGYTF. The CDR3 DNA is TGTGCCTGGAGGGCCCGCTGGGGGGGAGGGTATGGCTACACCTTC.

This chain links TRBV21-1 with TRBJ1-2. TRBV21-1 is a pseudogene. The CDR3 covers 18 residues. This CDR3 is CASSLQTPGWTEGISYTF. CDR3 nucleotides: TGTGCCAGCAGCCTTCAAACCCCGGGATGGACGGAGGGTATCAGCTACACCTTC.

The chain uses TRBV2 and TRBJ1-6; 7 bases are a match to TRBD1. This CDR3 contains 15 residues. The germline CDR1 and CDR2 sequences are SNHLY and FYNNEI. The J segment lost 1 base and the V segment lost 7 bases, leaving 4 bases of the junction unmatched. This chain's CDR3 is CASNQGQSYNSPLHF. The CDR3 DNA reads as TGTGCCAGCAATCAGGGACAGTCCTATAATTCACCCCTCCACTTT.

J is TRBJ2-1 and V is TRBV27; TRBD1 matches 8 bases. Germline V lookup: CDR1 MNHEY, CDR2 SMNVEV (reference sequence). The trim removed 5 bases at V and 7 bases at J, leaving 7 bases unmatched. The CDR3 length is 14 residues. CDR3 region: CASSAGQAGNEQFF. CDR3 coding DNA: TGTGCCAGCAGTGCGGGACAGGCGGGGAATGAGCAGTTCTTC.

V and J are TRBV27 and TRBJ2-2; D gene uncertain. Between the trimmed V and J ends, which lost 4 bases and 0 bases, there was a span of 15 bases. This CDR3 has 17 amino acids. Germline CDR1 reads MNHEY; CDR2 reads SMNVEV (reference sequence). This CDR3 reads CASSSPGRETNTGELFF. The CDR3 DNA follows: TGTGCCAGCAGTTCGCCGGGTCGAGAAACGAACACCGGGGAGCTGTTTTTT.

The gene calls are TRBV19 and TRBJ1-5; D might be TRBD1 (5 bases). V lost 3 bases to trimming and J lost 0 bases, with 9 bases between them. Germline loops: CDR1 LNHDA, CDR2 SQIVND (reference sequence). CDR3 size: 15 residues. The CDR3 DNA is TGTGCCAGTAGTATTATGACAGATAGCAATCAGCCCCAGCATTTT. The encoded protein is CASSIMTDSNQPQHF.

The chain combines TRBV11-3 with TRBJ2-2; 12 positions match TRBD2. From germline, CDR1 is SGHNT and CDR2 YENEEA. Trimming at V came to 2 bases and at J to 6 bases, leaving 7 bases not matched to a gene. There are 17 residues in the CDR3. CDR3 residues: CASSLSRLAGVPGELFF. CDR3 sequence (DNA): TGTGCCAGCAGCTTATCTCGACTAGCGGGAGTCCCCGGGGAGCTGTTTTTT.

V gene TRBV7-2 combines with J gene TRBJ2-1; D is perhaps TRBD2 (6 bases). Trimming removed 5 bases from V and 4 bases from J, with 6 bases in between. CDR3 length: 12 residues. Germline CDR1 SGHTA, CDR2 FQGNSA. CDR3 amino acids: CASSRGYNEQFF. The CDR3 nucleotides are TGTGCCAGCAGCCGGGGGTACAATGAGCAGTTCTTC.

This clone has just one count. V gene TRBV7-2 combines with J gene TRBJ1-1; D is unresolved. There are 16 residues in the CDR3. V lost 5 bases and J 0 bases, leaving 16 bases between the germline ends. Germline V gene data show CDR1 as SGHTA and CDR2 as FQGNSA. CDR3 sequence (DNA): TGTGCCAGCAGCCCGATAGCACGACGGCTGAACACTGAAGCTTTCTTT. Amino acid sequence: CASSPIARRLNTEAFF.

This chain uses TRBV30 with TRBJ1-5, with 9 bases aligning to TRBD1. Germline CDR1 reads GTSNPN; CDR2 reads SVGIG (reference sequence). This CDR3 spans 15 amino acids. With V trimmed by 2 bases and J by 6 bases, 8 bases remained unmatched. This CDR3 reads CAWSTGGSVFQPQHF. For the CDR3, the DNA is TGTGCCTGGAGTACAGGGGGCAGCGTGTTTCAGCCCCAGCATTTT.

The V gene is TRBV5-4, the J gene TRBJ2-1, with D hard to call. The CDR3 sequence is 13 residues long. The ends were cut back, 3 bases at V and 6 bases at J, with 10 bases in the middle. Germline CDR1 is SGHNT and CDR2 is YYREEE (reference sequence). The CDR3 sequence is CASSYWSSNEQFF. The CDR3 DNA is TGTGCCAGCAGCTATTGGAGTTCCAATGAGCAGTTCTTC.

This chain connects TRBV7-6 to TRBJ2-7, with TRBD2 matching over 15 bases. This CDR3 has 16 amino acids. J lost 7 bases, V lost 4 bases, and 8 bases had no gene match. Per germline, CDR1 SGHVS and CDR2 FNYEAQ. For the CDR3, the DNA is TGTGCCAGCAGCTCCCGGACTAGCGGGAGGGTCCTGGAGCAGTACTTC. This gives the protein CASSSRTSGRVLEQYF.

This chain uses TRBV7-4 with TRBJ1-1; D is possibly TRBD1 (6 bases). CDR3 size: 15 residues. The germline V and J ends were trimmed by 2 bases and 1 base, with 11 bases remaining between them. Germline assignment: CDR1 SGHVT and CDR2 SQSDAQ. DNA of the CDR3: TGTGCCAGCAGCTTATGGGGGCTTGGGAACACTGAAGCTTTCTTT. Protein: CASSLWGLGNTEAFF.

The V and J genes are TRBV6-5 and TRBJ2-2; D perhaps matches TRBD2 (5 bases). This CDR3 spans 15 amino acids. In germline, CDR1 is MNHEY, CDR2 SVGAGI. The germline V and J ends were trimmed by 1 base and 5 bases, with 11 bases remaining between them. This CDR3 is CASSYFGEPTGELFF. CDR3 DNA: TGTGCCAGCAGTTACTTCGGGGAGCCGACCGGGGAGCTGTTTTTT.

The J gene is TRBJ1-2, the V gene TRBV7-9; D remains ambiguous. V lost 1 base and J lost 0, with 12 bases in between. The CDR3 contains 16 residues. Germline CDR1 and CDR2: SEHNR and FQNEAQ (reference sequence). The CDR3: CASSLGGGMANYGYTF. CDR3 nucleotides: TGTGCCAGCAGCTTAGGTGGAGGGATGGCTAACTATGGCTACACCTTC. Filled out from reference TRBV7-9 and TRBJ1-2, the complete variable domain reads DTGVSQNPRHKITKRGQNVTFRCDPISEHNRLYWYRQTLGQGPEFLTYFQNEAQLEKSRLLSDRFSAERPKGSFSTLEIQRTEQGDSAMYLCASSLGGGMANYGYTFGSGTRLTVV.

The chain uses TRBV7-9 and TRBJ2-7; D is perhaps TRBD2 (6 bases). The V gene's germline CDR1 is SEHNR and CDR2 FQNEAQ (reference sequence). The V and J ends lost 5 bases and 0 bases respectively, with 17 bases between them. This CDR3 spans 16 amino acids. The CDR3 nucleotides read TGTGCCAGCAGCCCATTGGGGACTGGTATCTCCTACGAGCAGTACTTC. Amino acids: CASSPLGTGISYEQYF.

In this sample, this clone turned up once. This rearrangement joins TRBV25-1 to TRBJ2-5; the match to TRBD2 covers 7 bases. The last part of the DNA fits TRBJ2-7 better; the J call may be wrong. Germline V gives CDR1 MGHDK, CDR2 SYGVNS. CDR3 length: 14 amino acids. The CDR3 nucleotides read TGTGCCAGCAGTGAATGGGGGGGGTCCTACGAGCAGTACTTC. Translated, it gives CASSEWGGSYEQYF.

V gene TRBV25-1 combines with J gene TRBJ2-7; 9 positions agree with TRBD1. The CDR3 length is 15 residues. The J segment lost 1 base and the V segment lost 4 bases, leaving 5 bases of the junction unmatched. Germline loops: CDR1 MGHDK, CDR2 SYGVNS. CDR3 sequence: CASSGWDRASYEQYF. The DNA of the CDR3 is TGTGCCAGCAGTGGATGGGACAGGGCATCCTACGAGCAGTACTTC.

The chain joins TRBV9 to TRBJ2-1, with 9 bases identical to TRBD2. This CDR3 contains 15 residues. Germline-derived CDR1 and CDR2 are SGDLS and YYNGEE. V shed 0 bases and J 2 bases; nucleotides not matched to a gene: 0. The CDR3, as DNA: TGTGCCAGCAGCGTAGCTAGCGGGACCTACAATGAGCAGTTCTTC. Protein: CASSVASGTYNEQFF.

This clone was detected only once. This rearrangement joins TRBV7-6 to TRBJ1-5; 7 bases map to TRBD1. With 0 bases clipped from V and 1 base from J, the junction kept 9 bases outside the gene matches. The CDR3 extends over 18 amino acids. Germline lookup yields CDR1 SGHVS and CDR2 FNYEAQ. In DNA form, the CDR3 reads TGTGCCAGCAGCTTAGCGCCTAAGGGGGCGCGAAGCAATCAGCCCCAGCATTTT. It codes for CASSLAPKGARSNQPQHF.

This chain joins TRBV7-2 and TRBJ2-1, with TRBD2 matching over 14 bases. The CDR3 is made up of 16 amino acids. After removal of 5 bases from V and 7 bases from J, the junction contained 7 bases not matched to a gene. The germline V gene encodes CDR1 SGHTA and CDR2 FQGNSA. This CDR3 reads CASSTLGLAGDNEQFF. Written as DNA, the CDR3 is TGTGCCAGCAGCACACTGGGACTAGCGGGAGATAATGAGCAGTTCTTC. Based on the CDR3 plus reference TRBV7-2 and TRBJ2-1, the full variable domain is GAGVSQSPSNKVTEKGKDVELRCDPISGHTALYWYRQSLGQGLEFLIYFQGNSAPDKSGLPSDRFSAERTGGSVSTLTIQRTQQEDSAVYLCASSTLGLAGDNEQFFGPGTRLTVL.

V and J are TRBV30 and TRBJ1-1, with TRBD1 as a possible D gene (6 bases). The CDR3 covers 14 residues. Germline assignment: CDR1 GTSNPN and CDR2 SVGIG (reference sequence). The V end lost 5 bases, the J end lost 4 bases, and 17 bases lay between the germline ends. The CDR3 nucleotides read TGTGCCTGGTTAGGGGGTCGGTTAGGCACTGAAGCTTTCTTT. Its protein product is CAWLGGRLGTEAFF.

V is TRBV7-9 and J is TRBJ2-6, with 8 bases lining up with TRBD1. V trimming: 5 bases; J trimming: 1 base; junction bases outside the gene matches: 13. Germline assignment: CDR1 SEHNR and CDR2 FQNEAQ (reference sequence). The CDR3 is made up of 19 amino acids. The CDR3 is CASSTYHGQGASGANVLTF. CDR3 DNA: TGTGCCAGCAGCACCTACCACGGGCAGGGGGCGTCTGGGGCCAACGTCCTGACTTTC.

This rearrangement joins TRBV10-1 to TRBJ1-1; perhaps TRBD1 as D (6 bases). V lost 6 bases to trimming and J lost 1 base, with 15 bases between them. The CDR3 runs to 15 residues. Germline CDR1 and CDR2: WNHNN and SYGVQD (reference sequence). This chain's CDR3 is CASRPRQAKNTEAFF. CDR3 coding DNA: TGCGCCAGCAGACCGAGACAGGCTAAGAACACTGAAGCTTTCTTT.

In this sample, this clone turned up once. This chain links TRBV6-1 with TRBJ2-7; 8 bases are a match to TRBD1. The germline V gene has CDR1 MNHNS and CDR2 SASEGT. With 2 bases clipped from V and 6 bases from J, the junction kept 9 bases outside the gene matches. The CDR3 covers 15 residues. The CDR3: CASSENRGQVGEQYF. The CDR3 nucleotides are TGTGCCAGCAGTGAAAACAGGGGACAGGTTGGCGAGCAGTACTTC.

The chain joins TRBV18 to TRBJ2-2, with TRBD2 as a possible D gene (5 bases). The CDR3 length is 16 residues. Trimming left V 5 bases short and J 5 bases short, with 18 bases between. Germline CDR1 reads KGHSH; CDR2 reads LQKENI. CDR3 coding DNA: TGTGCCAGCTCAACCGGTGGGCCCCGGGGTACCGGGGAGCTGTTTTTT. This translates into CASSTGGPRGTGELFF. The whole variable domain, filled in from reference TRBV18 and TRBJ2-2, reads NAGVMQNPRHLVRRRGQEARLRCSPMKGHSHVYWYRQLPEEGLKFMVYLQKENIIDESGMPKERFSAEFPKEGPSILRIQQVVRGDSAAYFCASSTGGPRGTGELFFGEGSRLTVL.

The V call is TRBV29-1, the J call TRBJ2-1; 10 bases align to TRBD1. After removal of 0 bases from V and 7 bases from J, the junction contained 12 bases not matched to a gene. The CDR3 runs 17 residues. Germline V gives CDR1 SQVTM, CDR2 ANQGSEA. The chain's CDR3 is CSVEEVSGQGGNNEQFF. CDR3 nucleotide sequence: TGCAGCGTTGAAGAAGTCAGTGGACAGGGGGGGAATAATGAGCAGTTCTTC.

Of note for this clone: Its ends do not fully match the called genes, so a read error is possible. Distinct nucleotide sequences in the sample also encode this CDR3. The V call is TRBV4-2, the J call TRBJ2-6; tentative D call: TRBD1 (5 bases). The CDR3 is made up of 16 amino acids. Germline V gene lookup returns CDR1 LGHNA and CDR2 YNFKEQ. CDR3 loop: CASSQEGDSGANVLTF. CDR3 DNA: TGTGCCAGCAGTCAAGAAGGGGACTCTGGGGCCAACGTCCTGACTTTC.

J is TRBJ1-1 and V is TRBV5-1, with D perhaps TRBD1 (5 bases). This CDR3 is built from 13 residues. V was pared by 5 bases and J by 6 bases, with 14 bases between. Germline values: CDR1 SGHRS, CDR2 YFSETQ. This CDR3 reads CASRRGRDSEAFF. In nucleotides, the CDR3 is TGCGCCAGCAGACGGGGGAGGGACTCTGAAGCTTTCTTT.

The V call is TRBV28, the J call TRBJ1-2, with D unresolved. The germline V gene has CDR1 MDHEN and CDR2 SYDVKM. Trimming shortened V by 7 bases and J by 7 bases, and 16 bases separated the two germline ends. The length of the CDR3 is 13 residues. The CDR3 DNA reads TGTGCCAGCACTTTGAGGGAGACCTCTGGCTACACCTTC. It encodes CASTLRETSGYTF.

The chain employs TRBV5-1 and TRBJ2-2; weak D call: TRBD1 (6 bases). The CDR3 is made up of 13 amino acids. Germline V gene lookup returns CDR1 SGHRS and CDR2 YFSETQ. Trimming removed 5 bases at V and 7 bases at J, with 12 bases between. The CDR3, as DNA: TGCGCCAGCAGAATAGGGGGAATCGGGGAGCTGTTTTTT. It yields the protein CASRIGGIGELFF. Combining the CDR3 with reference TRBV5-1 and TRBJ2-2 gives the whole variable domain KAGVTQTPRYLIKTRGQQVTLSCSPISGHRSVSWYQQTPGQGLQFLFEYFSETQRNKGNFPGRFSGRQFSNSRSEMNVSTLELGDSALYLCASRIGGIGELFFGEGSRLTVL.

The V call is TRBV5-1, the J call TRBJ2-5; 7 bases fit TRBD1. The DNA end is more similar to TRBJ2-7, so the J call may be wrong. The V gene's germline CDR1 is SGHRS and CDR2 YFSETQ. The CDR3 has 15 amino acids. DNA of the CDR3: TGCGCCAGCAGCTCCTCCGGGACAGCCGCCTACGAGCAGTACTTC. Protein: CASSSSGTAAYEQYF.